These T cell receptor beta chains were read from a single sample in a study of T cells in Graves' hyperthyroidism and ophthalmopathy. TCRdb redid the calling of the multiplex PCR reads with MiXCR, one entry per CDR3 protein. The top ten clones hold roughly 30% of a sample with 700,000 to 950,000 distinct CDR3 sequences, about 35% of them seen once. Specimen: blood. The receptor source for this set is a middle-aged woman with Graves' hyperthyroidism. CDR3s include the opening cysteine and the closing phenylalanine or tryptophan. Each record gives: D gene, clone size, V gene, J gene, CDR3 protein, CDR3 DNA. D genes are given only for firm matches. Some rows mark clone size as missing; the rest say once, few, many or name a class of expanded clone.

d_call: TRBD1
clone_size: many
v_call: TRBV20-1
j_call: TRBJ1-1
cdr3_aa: CSARWPTGYTEAFF
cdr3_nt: TGCAGTGCTAGATGGCCGACAGGGTACACTGAAGCTTTCTTT

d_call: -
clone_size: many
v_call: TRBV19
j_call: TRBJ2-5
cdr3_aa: CASAGDTGFGTQYF
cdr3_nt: TGTGCCTCGGCAGGGGATACCGGATTTGGGACCCAGTACTTC

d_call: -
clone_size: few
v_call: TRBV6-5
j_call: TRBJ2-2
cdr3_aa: CASSSQYTGELFF
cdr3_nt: TGTGCCAGCAGTTCGCAGTACACCGGGGAGCTGTTTTTT

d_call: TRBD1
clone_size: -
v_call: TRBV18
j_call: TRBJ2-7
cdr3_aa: CASSPQGQLYEQYF
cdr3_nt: TGTGCCAGCTCACCACAGGGACAGCTCTACGAGCAGTACTTC

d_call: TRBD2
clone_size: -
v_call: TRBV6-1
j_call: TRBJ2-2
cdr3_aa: CASTSGLVTGELFF
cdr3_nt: TGTGCCAGCACCTCCGGACTAGTCACCGGGGAGCTGTTTTTT

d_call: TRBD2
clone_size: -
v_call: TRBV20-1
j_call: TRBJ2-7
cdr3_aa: CSARPTSGGVGEQYF
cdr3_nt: TGCAGTGCTAGGCCGACTAGCGGGGGGGTGGGGGAGCAGTACTTC

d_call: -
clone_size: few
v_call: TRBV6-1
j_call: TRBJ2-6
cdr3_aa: CASSLRDRANVLTF
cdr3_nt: TGTGCCAGCAGTCTCCGGGACAGGGCCAACGTCCTGACTTTC

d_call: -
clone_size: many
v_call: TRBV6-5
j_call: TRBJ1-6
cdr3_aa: CASSYYAGMGSPLHF
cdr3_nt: TGTGCCAGCAGTTACTACGCGGGTATGGGGTCACCCCTCCACTTT

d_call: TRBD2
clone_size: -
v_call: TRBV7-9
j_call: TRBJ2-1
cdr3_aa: CASSPGLAAANEQFF
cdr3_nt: TGTGCCAGCAGCCCGGGACTAGCGGCGGCCAATGAGCAGTTCTTC

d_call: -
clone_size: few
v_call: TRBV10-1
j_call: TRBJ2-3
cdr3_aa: CASTPHKQYF
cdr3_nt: TGCGCCAGCACTCCACATAAGCAGTATTTT

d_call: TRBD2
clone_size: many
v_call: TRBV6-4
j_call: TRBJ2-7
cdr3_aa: CASSPAGDEQYF
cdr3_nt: TGTGCCAGCAGCCCAGCGGGAGACGAGCAGTACTTC